Listed below are T cell receptor beta chains from one sample, sequenced in a study of blood T cell repertoires in COVID-19. Sequencing was performed with immunoSEQ multiplex PCR; in TCRdb, only in-frame clones are kept and a portion is missing. The sample lists 160,000 or so clones; less than 90% were seen once. The specimen sequenced was peripheral blood. The receptors originated from a woman aged 70-85 years with acute or convalescent COVID-19. Both conserved end residues are part of each CDR3. Size values are once, few and many counts, or a class for expanded clones, and some rows have none.

clone_size,v_call,cdr3_aa
.,TRBV30,CAWNQTEAFF
.,TRBV7-2,CASSLRNYSYTF
.,TRBV6-2/TRBV6-3,CASSPEGAMREQYF
.,TRBV3-1/TRBV3-2,CASSSVRNTEAFF
.,TRBV4-2,CASSQDQNPNTEAFF
.,TRBV5-8,CASSNTGGYRGYTF
.,TRBV24-1,CATSDSSGTDTEAFF
.,TRBV7-2,CASSLTPAAGAPEQYF
.,TRBV16,CASSLGLGDGNTIYF
.,TRBV18,CASSLERTGTYGYTF
.,TRBV6-6,CASGWGGGEKLFF
.,TRBV11-2,CAGSSNRAAEAFF
.,TRBV7-3,CASSLWVAGGSGTGELFF
.,TRBV7-9,CASSGTGLANYGYTF
.,TRBV19,CASSITAYNEQFF
.,TRBV6-1,CASSEALLRNEQFF
.,TRBV2,CATRTGGSEAFF
.,TRBV24-1,CATSARGLAASYNEQFF
few,TRBV7-2,CASRPGQNSPLHF
.,TRBV6-5,CASSSTRGAKSNGYTF
.,TRBV19,CASSPRDRGSTDTQYF
.,TRBV6-5,CASSYNGDGITDTQYF
.,TRBV5-1,CASSLAGLGGARGETQYF
.,TRBV19,CASSIEYRAGTEAFF
few,TRBV19,CASSILGQLSGNTIYF
.,TRBV19,CASSIGEGQGEQFF
.,TRBV3-1/TRBV3-2,CASSQLKLNTEAFF
.,TRBV6-5,CASNAGYNQPQHF
.,TRBV5-5,CASSLDRGPGNTIYF
.,TRBV5-6,CASSLVAGAYEQYF
.,TRBV13,CASSLVRTRDTGELFF
.,TRBV18,CASSPGLIPYQETQYF
.,TRBV28,CASSGDRAYGYTF
once,TRBV4-3,CASSPGGSVDEQFF
.,TRBV10-3,CAISDPPAGTQYF
.,TRBV27,CASSRRALEGQPQHF
.,TRBV7-2,CAAGQRLNTEAFF
.,TRBV9,CASSVSAGSYNEQFF
.,TRBV13,CASGRNTYNEQFF
.,TRBV30,CAWSLGHSNYGYTF
once,TRBV11-2,CASSPRQGLNTEAFF
.,TRBV4-1,CASSPYAGGGAYNEQFF
.,TRBV19,CASNTGKAPNTEAFF
.,TRBV6-4,CASRARVMRGEKWRTDTQYF
.,TRBV7-2,CASSSTWDLGLSPDYGYTF
.,TRBV6-6,CPARGTPLHF
.,TRBV2,CASSYAPSPNYGYTF